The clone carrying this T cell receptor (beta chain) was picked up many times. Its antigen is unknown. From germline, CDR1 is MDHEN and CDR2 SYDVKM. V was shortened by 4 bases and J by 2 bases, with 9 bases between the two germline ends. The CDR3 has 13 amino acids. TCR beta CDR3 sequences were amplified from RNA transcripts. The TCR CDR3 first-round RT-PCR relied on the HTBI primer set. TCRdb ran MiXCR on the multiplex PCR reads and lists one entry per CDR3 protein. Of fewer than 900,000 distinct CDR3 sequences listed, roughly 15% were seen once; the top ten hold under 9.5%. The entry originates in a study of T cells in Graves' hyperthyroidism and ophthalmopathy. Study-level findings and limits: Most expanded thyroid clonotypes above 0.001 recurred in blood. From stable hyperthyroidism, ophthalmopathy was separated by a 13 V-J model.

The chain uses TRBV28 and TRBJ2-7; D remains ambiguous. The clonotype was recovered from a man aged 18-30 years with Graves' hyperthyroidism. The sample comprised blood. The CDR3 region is CASSSSLTYEQYF. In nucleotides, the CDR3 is TGTGCCAGCAGTTCCTCACTAACCTACGAGCAGTACTTC.